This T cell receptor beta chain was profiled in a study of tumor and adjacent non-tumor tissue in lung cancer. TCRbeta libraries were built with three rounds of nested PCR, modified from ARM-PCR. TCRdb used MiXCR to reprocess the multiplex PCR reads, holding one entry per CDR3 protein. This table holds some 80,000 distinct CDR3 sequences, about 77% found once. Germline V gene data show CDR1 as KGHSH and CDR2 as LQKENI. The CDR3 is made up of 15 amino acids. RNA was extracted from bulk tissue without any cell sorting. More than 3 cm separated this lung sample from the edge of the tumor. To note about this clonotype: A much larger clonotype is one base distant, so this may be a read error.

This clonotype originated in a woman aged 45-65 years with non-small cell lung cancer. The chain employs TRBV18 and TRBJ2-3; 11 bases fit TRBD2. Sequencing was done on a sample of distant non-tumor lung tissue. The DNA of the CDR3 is TGTGTCAGCTCACGGACTAGCGGGAGCACAGATACGCAGTATTTT. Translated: CVSSRTSGSTDTQYF.